What follows is one T cell receptor (beta chain) and its context. Germline V CDR1 and CDR2: MNHNS, SASEGT. The CDR3 spans 15 residues. The V and J ends lost 2 bases and 1 base respectively, with 11 bases between them. Recruits, aged roughly 18 to 95 years, lived in some 25 US areas. The data originate from a study of blood T cell repertoires in COVID-19. Method: immunoSEQ multiplex PCR; TCRdb's copy keeps in-frame clones and lacks some. The sample lists around 250,000 clones, around 88% occurring once. The chain joins TRBV6-1 to TRBJ1-1, with D maybe TRBD1 (6 bases). What was sequenced was PBMCs or T cells enriched from blood (not recorded which). The TCR sequence derives from a woman in her 40s with acute COVID-19. In nucleotides, the CDR3 is TGTGCCAGCAGTGAAAAAGAGGGGGAGAACACTGAAGCTTTCTTT. Translating gives CASSEKEGENTEAFF.